Listed below are T cell receptor beta chains from one sample, sequenced in a study of T cell responses to AZD1222 COVID-19 vaccine. Assay used: immunoSEQ multiplex PCR; TCRdb lists only in-frame clones, some missing. This table holds about 130,000 clones, 91% found once. This specimen was peripheral blood, taken 28 days after the second AZD1222 dose. The receptors shown here come from an adult who received the AZD1222 COVID-19 vaccine. Each CDR3 is given with its conserved first and last residue. Each record gives: V gene, CDR3 length, J gene, clone size, D gene, CDR3 protein, CDR3 DNA. The D gene is left open where the match is weak. Some rows mark clone size as missing; the rest say once, few, many or name a class of expanded clone.

TRBV5-1	16	TRBJ1-4	NA	NA	CASSLEVSTSWGKLFF	TGCGCCAGCAGCTTGGAAGTTTCCACGTCCTGGGGGAAACTGTTTTTT
TRBV4-1	15	TRBJ1-1	NA	NA	CASSLSGSRDTEAFF	TGCGCCAGCAGCCTATCCGGGTCGAGGGACACTGAAGCTTTCTTT
TRBV19	16	TRBJ2-3	NA	NA	CASGMGGSTPTDTQYF	TGTGCCAGTGGCATGGGCGGGTCAACCCCCACAGATACGCAGTATTTT
TRBV11-2	15	TRBJ2-7	NA	NA	CASSLGALSSYEQYF	TGTGCCAGCAGCTTGGGGGCCCTTAGCTCCTACGAGCAGTACTTC
TRBV7-8	15	TRBJ1-6	once	NA	CASSYGIEANSPLHF	TGTGCCAGCAGCTACGGTATAGAGGCAAATTCACCCCTCCACTTT
TRBV3-1/TRBV3-2	18	TRBJ2-6	NA	TRBD1	CASSPWTGGPSGANVLTF	TGTGCCAGCAGCCCGTGGACAGGGGGCCCATCTGGGGCCAACGTCCTGACTTTC
TRBV24-1	15	TRBJ2-2	NA	NA	CATSDAGSNTGELFF	TGTGCCACCAGTGATGCGGGGTCCAACACCGGGGAGCTGTTTTTT
TRBV6-5	14	TRBJ1-1	once	TRBD1	CASSLRQGGTEAFF	TGTGCCAGCAGCTTAAGACAGGGGGGCACTGAAGCTTTCTTT
TRBV2	12	TRBJ2-7	NA	NA	CASSARVHEQYF	TGTGCCAGCAGTGCCAGGGTGCACGAGCAGTACTTC
TRBV24-1	16	TRBJ1-3	NA	NA	CATSDSGFPSGNTIYF	TGTGCCACCAGTGATAGCGGGTTCCCCTCTGGAAACACCATATATTTT
TRBV2	14	TRBJ2-4	NA	TRBD2	CASSDSAGPNIQYF	TGTGCCAGCAGTGATTCAGCGGGGCCCAACATTCAGTACTTC
TRBV28	16	TRBJ2-2	NA	TRBD1	CASSLLGQGETRELFF	TGTGCCAGCAGTTTGTTGGGACAGGGGGAAACCAGGGAGCTGTTTTTT
TRBV29-1	12	TRBJ1-1	NA	NA	CSVARDGLQAFF	TGCAGCGTTGCCCGGGACGGACTGCAAGCTTTCTTT
TRBV9	12	TRBJ1-2	NA	NA	CASAGPNYGYTF	TGTGCCAGCGCCGGGCCGAACTATGGCTACACCTTC
TRBV19	14	TRBJ2-7	NA	TRBD1	CASSSGTGDYEQYF	TGTGCCAGTAGCTCCGGCACAGGGGACTACGAGCAGTACTTC
TRBV10-3	11	TRBJ1-4	NA	NA	CAARTSEKLFF	TGTGCCGCTCGGACGAGTGAAAAACTGTTTTTT
TRBV4-2	16	TRBJ1-5	NA	NA	CASSQSSDHSNQPQHF	TGTGCCAGCAGCCAATCATCCGACCATAGCAATCAGCCCCAGCATTTT
TRBV12-3/TRBV12-4	13	TRBJ1-2	few	NA	CASRWGGTDGYTF	TGTGCCAGCCGGTGGGGGGGCACAGATGGCTACACCTTC
TRBV5-1	17	TRBJ2-3	NA	NA	CASRSTPGPSSTDTQYF	TGCGCCAGCAGAAGCACTCCAGGCCCTTCTAGCACAGATACGCAGTATTTT
TRBV10-3	12	TRBJ1-2	NA	NA	CAISVTNDGYTF	TGTGCCATCAGTGTCACAAACGATGGCTACACCTTC
TRBV11-2	18	TRBJ2-6	NA	TRBD2	CASSLALYSGTGANVLTF	TGTGCCAGCAGCTTAGCCCTTTACAGCGGGACTGGGGCCAACGTCCTGACTTTC
TRBV27	15	TRBJ1-5	NA	NA	CASSPSSLPVQAQHF	TGTGCCAGCAGTCCATCTTCCCTCCCGGTTCAGGCCCAGCATTTT
TRBV6-2/TRBV6-3	15	TRBJ1-5	NA	NA	CASSYSAGSNQPQHF	TGTGCCAGCAGTTACTCTGCAGGGAGCAATCAGCCCCAGCATTTT
TRBV19	16	TRBJ1-3	NA	NA	CASSIPGIYSGNTIYF	TGTGCCAGTAGTATTCCAGGGATCTACTCTGGAAACACCATATATTTT
TRBV12-3/TRBV12-4	13	TRBJ1-5	NA	NA	CASSPRGDQPQHF	TGTGCCAGCAGTCCCCGAGGGGATCAGCCCCAGCATTTT
TRBV5-1	14	TRBJ1-1	NA	NA	CASSLRGMNTEAFF	TGCGCCAGCAGCTTGAGAGGCATGAACACTGAAGCTTTCTTT
TRBV15	17	TRBJ2-1	NA	TRBD2	CATSKGASGSSYNEQFF	TGTGCCACCAGCAAAGGGGCTAGCGGGAGCTCCTACAATGAGCAGTTCTTC
TRBV9	16	TRBJ2-5	NA	TRBD1	CASSANRDRASETQYF	TGTGCCAGCAGCGCGAACCGGGACAGGGCCAGTGAGACCCAGTACTTC
TRBV19	13	TRBJ2-5	once	NA	CASSMSREETQYF	TGTGCCAGTAGTATGAGCAGGGAAGAGACCCAGTACTTC
TRBV4-1	15	TRBJ2-6	NA	NA	CASSRGLPGANVLTF	TGCGCCAGCAGCCGGGGGCTCCCTGGGGCCAACGTCCTGACTTTC
TRBV5-1	14	TRBJ1-4	NA	NA	CASSPGRTNEKLFF	TGCGCCAGCAGCCCCGGCAGAACTAATGAAAAACTGTTTTTT
TRBV6-5	14	TRBJ2-2	NA	NA	CASSRTGNTGELFF	TGTGCCAGCAGCCGAACAGGGAACACCGGGGAGCTGTTTTTT
TRBV30	14	TRBJ1-6	NA	TRBD1	CAWSRTGGNSPLHF	TGTGCCTGGAGCCGGACAGGGGGTAATTCACCCCTCCACTTT
TRBV10-3	13	TRBJ1-1	NA	NA	CAISGVMNTEAFF	TGTGCCATCAGTGGTGTTATGAACACTGAAGCTTTCTTT
TRBV19	15	TRBJ1-5	NA	TRBD1	CASMQGTGFNQPQHF	TGTGCCAGTATGCAGGGGACAGGATTCAATCAGCCCCAGCATTTT
TRBV20-1	16	TRBJ2-6	NA	NA	CSASKGQDAGANVLTF	TGCAGTGCTAGTAAGGGACAAGACGCTGGGGCCAACGTCCTGACTTTC
TRBV12-3/TRBV12-4	12	TRBJ2-5	NA	NA	CASSLRGQTQYF	TGTGCCAGCAGTTTGCGGGGGCAGACCCAGTACTTC
TRBV7-9	14	TRBJ1-5	once	NA	CASSLQGEYQPQHF	TGTGCCAGCAGCTTACAGGGAGAGTATCAGCCCCAGCATTTT
TRBV3-1/TRBV3-2	15	TRBJ2-3	NA	NA	CASSQGLDHTDTQYF	TGTGCCAGCAGCCAAGGACTAGATCACACAGATACGCAGTATTTT
TRBV6-1	13	TRBJ1-5	NA	NA	CASSEALRQPQHF	TGTGCCAGCAGTGAAGCTCTCAGGCAGCCCCAGCATTTT
TRBV10-3	16	TRBJ1-3	NA	NA	CAISESLAAGRNTIYF	TGTGCCATCAGTGAGTCTCTAGCAGCGGGTAGGAACACCATATATTTT
TRBV3-1/TRBV3-2	14	TRBJ1-5	NA	NA	CASSRDSGNQPQHF	TGTGCCAGCAGCCGAGACAGCGGAAATCAGCCCCAGCATTTT
TRBV7-9	17	TRBJ1-2	NA	NA	CASSRSGSGAGSYGYTF	TGTGCCAGCAGCCGGTCAGGCTCAGGGGCGGGCAGCTATGGCTACACCTTC
TRBV5-1	15	TRBJ1-6	NA	NA	CASSLQLDRNSPLHF	TGCGCCAGCAGCTTGCAACTCGACAGGAATTCACCCCTCCACTTT
TRBV27	14	TRBJ1-5	NA	NA	CASSFLGSNQPQHF	TGTGCCAGCAGTTTCCTGGGGAGCAATCAGCCCCAGCATTTT
TRBV21-1	15	TRBJ1-5	NA	NA	CASTIGPLRNQPQHF	TGTGCCAGCACCATCGGGCCCTTGCGCAATCAGCCCCAGCATTTT
TRBV18	13	TRBJ1-3	NA	NA	CASSPGTGNTIYF	TGTGCCAGCTCACCGGGGACTGGAAACACCATATATTTT
TRBV2	14	TRBJ2-1	once	TRBD2	CASRGLADYNEQFF	TGTGCCAGCAGGGGACTAGCGGACTACAATGAGCAGTTCTTC
TRBV15	13	TRBJ1-1	NA	NA	CATSRKSRGEAFF	TGTGCCACCAGCAGGAAGTCCCGGGGAGAAGCTTTCTTT
TRBV19	18	TRBJ1-6	few	NA	CASSHHIYGASYNSPLHF	TGTGCCAGTAGTCACCATATATATGGGGCGTCCTATAATTCACCCCTCCACTTT
TRBV12-5	14	TRBJ2-1	NA	TRBD2	CASVLTSGVNEQFF	TGTGCTAGTGTCTTGACTAGCGGGGTAAATGAGCAGTTCTTC
TRBV9	15	TRBJ1-1	NA	TRBD1	CASSPRGQGYTEAFF	TGTGCCAGCAGCCCTCGGGGACAGGGATACACTGAAGCTTTCTTT
TRBV10-3	14	TRBJ1-4	NA	NA	CAISGDISGEKLFF	TGTGCCATCAGTGGGGACATCTCGGGGGAAAAACTGTTTTTT